The 26 T cell receptor beta chains below come from one sample, sequenced in a study of T cell responses to AZD1222 COVID-19 vaccine. Clones were read by immunoSEQ multiplex PCR, and TCRdb kept only the in-frame ones, dropping some. The data show around 150,000 clones, around 92% seen once. The sequenced sample was peripheral blood, obtained on day 0 of MenACWY control vaccination. These receptor sequences come from an adult in good health.

V gene TRBV5-1 combines with J gene TRBJ2-1; D is unresolved. Trimming left V 3 bases short and J 15 bases short, with 13 bases between. The CDR3 contains 11 residues. The V gene's germline CDR1 is SGHRS and CDR2 YFSETQ. CDR3 protein: CASSSSASRFF. The CDR3 DNA is TGCGCCAGCAGCTCAAGTGCCTCTCGGTTCTTC.

The V gene is TRBV29-1, the J gene TRBJ1-1; TRBD1 might be the D (6 bases). Germline V CDR1 and CDR2: SQVTM, ANQGSEA. The CDR3 has 11 residues. The CDR3 loop reads CTTGMNTEAFF. The CDR3 DNA sequence: TGCACCACAGGGATGAACACTGAAGCTTTCTTT. Full variable domain (missing parts from reference TRBV29-1 and TRBJ1-1): SAVISQKPSRDICQRGTSLTIQCQVDSQVTMMFWYRQQPGQSLTLIATANQGSEATYESGFVIDKFPISRPNLTFSTLTVSNMSPEDSSIYLCTTGMNTEAFFGQGTRLTVV.

This sequence joins TRBV10-1 and TRBJ1-5, with 9 nucleotides matching TRBD1. The CDR3 length is 15 residues. V lost 6 bases, J lost 2 bases, and 5 bases stayed unmatched. Germline V gene lookup returns CDR1 WNHNN and CDR2 SYGVQD (reference sequence). CDR3 sequence (DNA): TGCGCCAGCAGGGGGACAGGGCATCGCAATCAGCCCCAGCATTTT. Translated: CASRGTGHRNQPQHF.

J is TRBJ2-7 and V is TRBV2, with TRBD2 identical over 10 bases. Per the germline V gene, CDR1 is SNHLY and CDR2 is FYNNEI. The CDR3 extends over 14 amino acids. V was pared by 3 bases and J by 7 bases, with 6 bases of the junction left unmatched. The chain's CDR3 is CASSDLAGESEQYF. Here the CDR3 DNA reads TGTGCCAGCAGTGATCTAGCGGGAGAGAGTGAGCAGTACTTC.

The rearrangement links TRBV24-1 to TRBJ1-1; D not certain. The V end was cut by 3 bases, the J end by 8 bases, with 12 bases between. The CDR3 length is 13 residues. Germline lookup yields CDR1 KGHDR and CDR2 SFDVKD. The CDR3 reads CATSDLHRTEAFF. The CDR3, as DNA: TGTGCCACCAGTGATCTTCACCGAACCGAAGCTTTCTTT.

The V call is TRBV21-1, the J call TRBJ2-7. TRBV21-1 corresponds to a pseudogene. CDR3 length equals 11 residues. CDR3 protein: CASSKGTQQYF. The CDR3 DNA follows: TGTGCCAGCAGCAAAGGTACGCAGCAGTACTTC.

This clone has just a few counts. This chain joins TRBV18 and TRBJ1-5; perhaps TRBD1 as D (5 bases). V lost 3 bases and J lost 4, with 10 bases in between. The germline gives CDR1 KGHSH, CDR2 LQKENI. The CDR3 loop spans 14 amino acids. The CDR3 DNA reads TGTGCCAGCTCACCCGGGACGGATAATCAGCCCCAGCATTTT. Translated: CASSPGTDNQPQHF.

This clone was recorded a few times. The chain links TRBV19 to TRBJ1-5; D is perhaps TRBD1 (5 bases). The germline V gene has CDR1 LNHDA and CDR2 SQIVND (reference sequence). The V end was cut by 6 bases, the J end by 1 base, with 10 bases between. This CDR3 spans 14 amino acids. The CDR3 coding sequence is TGTGCCAGTAGAAGTCGGGGGAGCAATCAGCCCCAGCATTTT. This encodes CASRSRGSNQPQHF.

The chain carries TRBV15 and TRBJ2-5, with D hard to call. The V and J ends lost 1 base and 5 bases respectively, with 2 bases between them. This CDR3 comprises 11 residues. Germline values: CDR1 LNHNV, CDR2 YYDKDF (reference sequence). This chain's CDR3 is CATSRGETQYF. In nucleotides, the CDR3 is TGTGCCACCAGCAGAGGGGAGACCCAGTACTTC.

The chain has TRBV2 and TRBJ2-1; TRBD2 aligns across 9 bases. CDR1 and CDR2 (germline): SNHLY, FYNNEI. This CDR3 has 13 residues. The trim removed 0 bases at V and 14 bases at J, leaving 5 bases unmatched. Here the CDR3 reads CASSEAAGGLEFF. In nucleotides, the CDR3 is TGTGCCAGCAGTGAAGCGGCGGGAGGGCTTGAGTTCTTC.

This chain links TRBV5-6 with TRBJ1-2; D is uncertain. The germline gives CDR1 SGHDT, CDR2 YYEEEE. Trimming left V 3 bases short and J 5 bases short, with 5 bases between. The CDR3 totals 11 residues. The CDR3 nucleotides read TGTGCCAGCAGCTCGCTGTATGGCTACACCTTC. This translates into CASSSLYGYTF.

The chain joins TRBV28 to TRBJ1-4, with D possibly TRBD1 on 6 matching bases. The V gene lost 3 bases and the J gene lost 13 bases, with 18 bases spanning the gap. The CDR3 covers 14 residues. Germline V gene sequence: CDR1 MDHEN, CDR2 SYDVKM. The CDR3 loop reads CASSLGGGGRPLFF. The CDR3 nucleotides are TGTGCCAGCAGTTTGGGGGGTGGGGGCCGTCCACTGTTTTTT.

The V and J genes are TRBV5-8 and TRBJ1-5; no clear D gene. V lost 1 base to trimming and J lost 2 bases, with 7 bases between them. The length of the CDR3 is 14 residues. Germline-derived CDR1 and CDR2 are SGHTS and YDEGEE. CDR3 bases: TGTGCCAGCAGCTTGATGAGGGGCAATCAGCCCCAGCATTTT. Its translation is CASSLMRGNQPQHF.

J is TRBJ1-2 and V is TRBV11-2; D possibly corresponds to TRBD1 (5 bases). The CDR3 is 16 amino acids. Germline V gives CDR1 SGHAT, CDR2 FQNNGV. The germline V and J ends were trimmed by 0 bases and 2 bases, with 13 bases remaining between them. The CDR3 nucleotides are TGTGCCAGCAGCTTAGATATGAGGGGCGAAAACTATGGCTACACCTTC. Residues: CASSLDMRGENYGYTF.

The J gene is TRBJ1-2, the V gene TRBV5-1; D not resolved. CDR3 size: 16 residues. CDR1 is SGHRS and CDR2 is YFSETQ in the germline V gene. Trimming stripped 2 bases from V and 7 bases from J, with 21 bases between. The CDR3 coding sequence is TGCGCCAGCAGCTTCGTGGCAAGTGGAGGAGCGGGTGGCTACACCTTC. As protein: CASSFVASGGAGGYTF.

J is TRBJ2-4 and V is TRBV6-1, with a possible D match to TRBD2 (7 bases). The germline CDR1 and CDR2 sequences are MNHNS and SASEGT. CDR3 length: 17 amino acids. V gave up 4 bases and J gave up 4 bases, with 20 bases separating them. CDR3 sequence (DNA): TGTGCCAGCAGTGGCTTCCGGGGGGCGCCTTTAAAAAACATTCAGTACTTC. This codes for CASSGFRGAPLKNIQYF.

The chain uses TRBV30 and TRBJ2-5, with a weak D call TRBD1 (5 bases). V was cut by 1 base and J by 1 base, with 13 bases left in between. The germline CDR1 and CDR2 sequences are GTSNPN and SVGIG (reference sequence). The CDR3 is 15 amino acids. The CDR3, as DNA: TGTGCCTGGAGTGGCCGTCAGGGCTTCCAAGAGACCCAGTACTTC. It yields the protein CAWSGRQGFQETQYF.

The genes are TRBV19 and TRBJ1-1; a weak D match, TRBD1 (6 bases). V dropped 3 bases and J dropped 1 base, with 12 bases sitting between them. CDR1 and CDR2 from the germline V gene are LNHDA and SQIVND (reference sequence). The length of the CDR3 is 15 residues. CDR3 nucleotide sequence: TGTGCCAGTAGTATGCCCCTGGACAGGAACACTGAAGCTTTCTTT. Translating gives CASSMPLDRNTEAFF.

The gene calls are TRBV21-1 and TRBJ1-1; the table's D call of TRBD1 was not tested on the DNA. TRBV21-1 is a pseudogene segment. The length of the CDR3 is 12 residues. The CDR3 bases are TGTGCCAGAGGGGACATGAACACTGAAGCTTTCTTT. It encodes CARGDMNTEAFF.

The genes are TRBV4-3 and TRBJ2-2; TRBD1 is a possible D gene (5 bases). Germline CDR1 is LGHNA and CDR2 is YSLEER. The CDR3 loop spans 14 amino acids. V was shortened by 2 bases and J by 4 bases, with 8 bases between the two germline ends. CDR3 in amino acids: CASSQQGVTGELFF. CDR3 DNA: TGCGCCAGCAGCCAACAGGGCGTCACCGGGGAGCTGTTTTTT.

CDR3 nucleotides: TGTGCCAGCAGTGACGGGGGGGCCAGTAATGAGCAGTTCTTC. It yields the protein CASSDGGASNEQFF. The chain has TRBV6-4 and TRBJ2-1, with D possibly being TRBD2 (7 bases). The CDR3 loop spans 14 amino acids. Germline-derived CDR1 and CDR2 are MRHNA and SNTAGT. V lost 2 bases and J lost 7, with 12 bases in between.

The table lists this clone with a count of one. This chain uses TRBV27 with TRBJ1-2; D is possibly TRBD1 (5 bases). Germline V gene lookup returns CDR1 MNHEY and CDR2 SMNVEV (reference sequence). V lost 3 bases to trimming and J lost 4 bases, with 9 bases between them. This CDR3 has 13 residues. CDR3 amino acids: CASSLGRRYGYTF. In DNA form, the CDR3 reads TGTGCCAGCAGTTTGGGACGGCGCTATGGCTACACCTTC.

The chain uses TRBV5-1 and TRBJ2-7, with TRBD2 matching 11 bases. CDR3 length: 17 residues. V lost 3 bases, J lost 0 bases, and 8 bases stayed unmatched. Per the germline V gene, CDR1 is SGHRS and CDR2 is YFSETQ. CDR3 loop: CASSWSSGRATSYEQYF. As DNA, the CDR3 is TGCGCCAGCAGCTGGAGTAGCGGGAGGGCCACCTCCTACGAGCAGTACTTC.

The V gene is TRBV29-1, the J gene TRBJ2-5, with D perhaps matching TRBD1 (6 bases). Germline V gene data show CDR1 as SQVTM and CDR2 as ANQGSEA. V lost 7 bases and J 5 bases, leaving 17 bases between the germline ends. The CDR3 is made up of 13 amino acids. Written as DNA, the CDR3 is TGCAGCGGAACAGGGTACAGGCAGGAGACCCAGTACTTC. Translation gives CSGTGYRQETQYF.

V and J are TRBV27 and TRBJ1-2, with no clear D. Trimming stripped 5 bases from V and 0 bases from J, with 16 bases between. CDR1 is MNHEY and CDR2 is SMNVEV in the germline V gene (reference sequence). The CDR3 loop spans 16 amino acids. Written as DNA, the CDR3 is TGTGCCAGCAGTCCTCGCTCGGCAGGCGCTAACTATGGCTACACCTTC. This sequence encodes CASSPRSAGANYGYTF.

The V call is TRBV2, the J call TRBJ2-2; D tentatively reads TRBD1 or TRBD2 (6 bases each). The CDR3 consists of 16 residues. Germline CDR1 and CDR2: SNHLY and FYNNEI. Trimming shortened V by 7 bases and J by 2 bases, and 17 bases separated the two germline ends. The CDR3 DNA is TGTGCCAGCACCTACCTAGGAGGGACAAACACCGGGGAGCTGTTTTTT. Translation: CASTYLGGTNTGELFF.